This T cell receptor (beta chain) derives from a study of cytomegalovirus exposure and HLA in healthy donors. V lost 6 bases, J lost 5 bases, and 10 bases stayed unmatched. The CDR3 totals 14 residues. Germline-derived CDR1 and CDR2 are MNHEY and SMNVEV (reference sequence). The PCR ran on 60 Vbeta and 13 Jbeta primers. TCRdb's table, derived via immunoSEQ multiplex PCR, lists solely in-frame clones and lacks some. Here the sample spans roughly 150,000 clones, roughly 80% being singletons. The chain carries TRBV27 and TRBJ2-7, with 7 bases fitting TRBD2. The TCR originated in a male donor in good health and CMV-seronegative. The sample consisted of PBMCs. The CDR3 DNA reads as TGTGCCAGCAGCCCCCGGGGGGAGCTCAACGAGCAGTACTTC. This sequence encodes CASSPRGELNEQYF.